The entry below describes one T cell receptor beta chain. Its antigen is undetermined. Looked up from germline, CDR1 is KGHSH and CDR2 is LQKENI. This CDR3 has 14 residues. V lost 2 bases, J lost 5 bases, and 12 bases lay in between. This entry belongs to a study of shared clonotypes between healthy human individuals. Study outcomes and limitations: The researchers took only blood, and tissue repertoires probably look different.

Several immunoSEQ plates received, in even portions, the genomic DNA of each subset. This table comes from immunoSEQ multiplex PCR, and its TCRdb copy is limited to in-frame clones, with some not included. The sample records under 550,000 clones, less than 96% being singletons. V gene TRBV18 combines with J gene TRBJ1-1; possible D gene TRBD1, 6 bases. This TCR came from a woman younger than 45 in good health. The sample taken for sequencing was naive CD4+ T cells sorted from blood. Subset noted: CD45RA+ positively selected. The CDR3 sequence is CASSPSPGHTEAFF. CDR3 nucleotide sequence: TGTGCCAGCTCACCATCGCCGGGACATACTGAAGCTTTCTTT.